The source of this TCR beta chain is a study of blood T cell repertoires in COVID-19 (TCRdb year 2020). About the full investigation: Samples covering the acute and convalescent phases of COVID-19 were provided by collaborators in the United States, Italy and Spain. The prospective study material was composed of cDNA or gDNA derived from T cells, B-cell-depleted T cells, or PBMCs. Subjects who had been exposed to COVID-19, were actively infected with it, or had recovered from it provided the deeply sampled blood TCRbeta repertoires that made up the dataset. The repertoires were released in a freely available public database intended as a resource for research on the immune response to SARS-CoV-2. The samples were drawn from the first 160 participants of the ongoing ImmuneRACE study and from 950 to 1,500 subjects provided by 6 global collaborators. Sample metadata almost always included a de-identified subject ID, COVID-19 status, age in years and sex. Where available, HLA class I and class II types were taken from metadata supplied by the sample provider and were not determined by assay-based typing. Results the study describes overall, beyond this receptor: The amount of clinical and demographic metadata varied by source and participant and was provided uncurated.

In this sample, this clone turned up once. The antigen it binds to is not known. The input lacks base qualities; no much larger clone sits a single base away. Each collaborating institution followed its own protocols to collect whole blood in K2EDTA tubes. For TCRbeta analysis, collaborator samples were shipped as frozen whole blood, as isolated PBMCs, or as DNA extracted from either sample type. TCRbeta CDR3 regions were amplified from genomic DNA using the immunoSEQ Assay, a bias-controlled multiplex PCR. As for how the authors treated the data: The number of nucleated cells in each sample was estimated from the amplification of reference gene primers within the assay. Sequence reads were collapsed and filtered to measure the absolute abundance of every unique TCRbeta CDR3 rearrangement. Productive Simpson clonality was computed per sample as the square root of Simpson's diversity index over productive rearrangements. What TCRdb holds here is the immuneACCESS table cut down to in-frame rearrangements. Part of the clones is not present; checked against another copy, under half of the missing clones reflect an unresolved V gene, and the others are unexplained. For V, J and clone size, that table is used; D and trimming come from the DNA. The sample has around 130,000 clones on record, 82% of them singletons. Together, the top ten hold less than 5% of the sample.

Material: peripheral blood. The TCR sequence derives from a woman aged 80 or over with acute or convalescent COVID-19.

The CDR3 in this case is CASRVRGLPLYGYTF. The nucleotide sequence reads as follows: TGTGCCAGCAGGGTACGCGGGCTCCCTCTCTATGGCTACACCTTC. The chain is made from TRBV2 and TRBJ1-2, with the D gene not confidently named. From a lookup of the germline V gene, CDR1 and CDR2 are SNHLY and FYNNEI. The CDR3 goes from the cysteine to the phenylalanine over 15 residues. Only the CDR3 DNA stays, 45 bases, in frame from base 1. The V and J ends are trimmed by 6 bases and 4 bases, leaving 18 bases between them.